This is a list of T cell receptor beta chains from one sample in a study of identical twins. TCRdb re-analysed the 5' RACE reads in MiXCR, keeping a single row per CDR3 protein. This table has around 1.7 million distinct CDR3 sequences, under 35% appearing once. Input material: cord blood. These receptors came from a newborn girl in good health. CDR3s include the opening cysteine and the closing phenylalanine or tryptophan. A D gene is named only where the DNA matches it firmly. The size of a clone is reported for some rows only, either as once, few or many, or as a class for expanded clones.

>TRBV5-1|TRBD1|TRBJ1-1|NA
CASSKRGPNTEVFF
TGCGCCAGCAGCAAAAGGGGGCCGAACACTGAAGTTTTCTTT
>TRBV9|TRBD1|TRBJ2-1|few
CASSAPRDRGPNEQFF
TGTGCCAGCAGCGCTCCACGGGACAGGGGGCCCAATGAGCAGTTCTTC
>TRBV20-1|NA|TRBJ1-4|NA
CSAHGQPLNEKLFF
TGCAGTGCACACGGGCAGCCCCTGAATGAAAAACTGTTTTTT
>TRBV24-1|TRBD2|TRBJ2-1|NA
CATSDRGGSYNQQFF
TGTGCCACCAGTGATCGGGGGGGCTCCTACAATCAGCAGTTCTTC
>TRBV11-2|NA|TRBJ2-7|NA
CASSPLMPYEQYF
TGTGCCAGCAGCCCTCTAATGCCCTACGAGCAGTACTTC
>TRBV6-6|NA|TRBJ1-6|few
CASSYFRHSYNSPLHF
TGTGCCAGCAGTTACTTCCGACACTCCTATAATTCACCCCTCCACTTT
>TRBV20-1|TRBD2|TRBJ2-3|NA
CSALTSGNTDTQYF
TGCAGTGCATTGACTAGCGGGAACACAGATACGCAGTATTTT
>TRBV20-1|NA|TRBJ2-7|few
CSAREGNSYNEQYF
TGCAGTGCTAGAGAGGGTAACTCCTACAATGAGCAGTACTTC
>TRBV28|NA|TRBJ2-3|NA
CASSPGVQSTDTQYF
TGTGCCAGCAGTCCGGGAGTGCAAAGCACAGATACGCAGTATTTT
>TRBV20-1|NA|TRBJ1-2|NA
CSAGWGGYTF
TGCAGTGCGGGGTGGGGTGGCTACACCTTC
>TRBV9|TRBD2|TRBJ2-5|once
CASSIRSLAAQETQYF
TGTGCCAGCAGCATACGGTCACTAGCGGCTCAAGAGACCCAGTACTTC
>TRBV4-2|NA|TRBJ2-7|NA
CASSQMAKSYEQYF
TGTGCCAGCAGCCAAATGGCCAAGTCCTACGAGCAGTACTTC
>TRBV6-1|NA|TRBJ2-7|few
CASKGRSYEQYF
TGTGCCAGCAAGGGGCGGTCCTACGAGCAGTACTTC
>TRBV6-5|NA|TRBJ1-5|few
CASGSYSNQPQHF
TGTGCCAGCGGCAGCTATAGCAATCAGCCCCAGCATTTT
>TRBV25-1|TRBD1|TRBJ1-1|NA
CASRDRGEEAFF
TGTGCCAGCCGAGACAGGGGTGAAGAAGCTTTCTTT
>TRBV7-7|TRBD1|TRBJ2-5|few
CASSFHRGSKETQYF
TGTGCTAGCAGCTTTCACAGGGGTTCGAAAGAGACCCAGTACTTC
>TRBV7-2|TRBD2|TRBJ2-4|once
CASSHESIGGAYELYF
TGTGCCAGCAGCCACGAAAGCATCGGGGGGGCCTACGAGCTGTACTTC
>TRBV2|TRBD1|TRBJ2-1|NA
CASSPRDRVRYEQFF
TGTGCCAGCAGTCCCCGGGACAGGGTTAGGTATGAGCAGTTCTTC
>TRBV6-6|NA|TRBJ1-1|few
CASSYSTGGAFF
TGTGCCAGCAGTTACTCGACGGGGGGAGCTTTCTTT
>TRBV4-1|NA|TRBJ2-7|NA
CASSQQLRDPLYEQYF
TGCGCCAGCAGCCAACAACTCCGGGATCCCCTCTACGAGCAGTACTTC
>TRBV7-2|TRBD2|TRBJ2-3|few
CASKLAGLTDTQYF
TGTGCCAGCAAACTAGCGGGGTTGACAGATACGCAGTATTTT
>TRBV12-3/TRBV12-4|NA|TRBJ2-1|few
CASTSKYEQFF
TGTGCCAGCACCTCTAAGTATGAGCAGTTCTTC
>TRBV5-1|TRBD2|TRBJ2-3|NA
CASRLAGTPGTDTQYF
TGCGCCAGCAGACTAGCGGGTACCCCAGGCACAGATACGCAGTATTTT
>TRBV4-1|TRBD1|TRBJ2-7|few
CASSQRTGGDEQYF
TGCGCCAGCAGCCAGCGGACAGGGGGAGACGAGCAGTACTTC
>TRBV21-1|NA|TRBJ1-6|NA
CASSKEVGNSPLHF
TGTGCCAGCAGCAAAGAGGTCGGAAATTCACCCCTCCACTTT
>TRBV12-3/TRBV12-4|TRBD1|TRBJ1-2|few
CATSQGAIYGYTF
TGTGCCACTAGTCAGGGGGCGATCTATGGCTACACCTTC